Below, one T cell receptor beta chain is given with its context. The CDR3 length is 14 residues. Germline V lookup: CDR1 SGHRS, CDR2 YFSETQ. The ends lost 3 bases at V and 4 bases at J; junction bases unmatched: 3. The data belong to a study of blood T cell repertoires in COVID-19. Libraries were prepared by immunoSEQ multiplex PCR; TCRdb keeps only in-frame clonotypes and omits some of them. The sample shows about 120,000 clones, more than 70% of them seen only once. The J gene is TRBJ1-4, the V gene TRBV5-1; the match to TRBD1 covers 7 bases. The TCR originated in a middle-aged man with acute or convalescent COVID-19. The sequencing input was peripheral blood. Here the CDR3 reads CASSSGQLNEKLFF. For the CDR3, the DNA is TGCGCCAGCAGCTCGGGACAGCTTAATGAAAAACTGTTTTTT. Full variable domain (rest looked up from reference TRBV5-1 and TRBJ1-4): KAGVTQTPRYLIKTRGQQVTLSCSPISGHRSVSWYQQTPGQGLQFLFEYFSETQRNKGNFPGRFSGRQFSNSRSEMNVSTLELGDSALYLCASSSGQLNEKLFFGSGTQLSVL.